Following are 9 T cell receptor beta chains from one sample sequenced in a study of cytomegalovirus exposure and HLA in healthy donors. 60 Vbeta and 13 Jbeta primers were used in PCR. Profiling relied on immunoSEQ multiplex PCR, and the TCRdb table lists in-frame clones only, not all of them. In the table there are some 98,000 clones, 76% of which are singletons. Sample: PBMCs. All receptors derive from a man aged 40-55 years in good health and CMV-seronegative.

The genes are TRBV15 and TRBJ1-5, with 9 positions matching TRBD1. Germline V CDR1 and CDR2: LNHNV, YYDKDF (reference sequence). The length of the CDR3 is 14 residues. The V gene end was trimmed by 8 bases and the J gene end by 0 bases; junction bases not matched to a gene: 2. In nucleotides, the CDR3 is TGTGCCACCTGGACAGGGGATAGCAATCAGCCCCAGCATTTT. This sequence encodes CATWTGDSNQPQHF.

This clone has only a few counts. The chain combines TRBV7-7 with TRBJ2-5; 13 nucleotides line up with TRBD2. V lost 5 bases, J lost 1 base, and 4 bases stayed unmatched. This CDR3 contains 16 residues. Germline V gene sequence: CDR1 SSHAT, CDR2 FNYEAQ (reference sequence). CDR3 nucleotides: TGTGCCAGCAGCGAACTAGCGGGAGGGACCCAAGAGACCCAGTACTTC. As protein: CASSELAGGTQETQYF.

V and J are TRBV28 and TRBJ1-4; tentative D call: TRBD1 (6 bases). CDR3 length equals 16 residues. CDR1 MDHEN and CDR2 SYDVKM come from the germline V gene. The V gene lost 3 bases and the J gene lost 5 bases, with 16 bases spanning the gap. CDR3 region: CASSFSVGRGNEKLFF. CDR3 DNA sequence: TGTGCCAGCAGTTTTTCGGTGGGCAGGGGCAATGAAAAACTGTTTTTT. Full variable domain (outside the CDR3, taken from reference TRBV28 and TRBJ1-4): DVKVTQSSRYLVKRTGEKVFLECVQDMDHENMFWYRQDPGLGLRLIYFSYDVKMKEKGDIPEGYSVSREKKERFSLILESASTNQTSMYLCASSFSVGRGNEKLFFGSGTQLSVL.

This clone came up a few times. J is TRBJ2-4 and V is TRBV28; D remains unclear. V was shortened by 2 bases and J by 0 bases, with 5 bases between the two germline ends. Germline-derived CDR1 and CDR2 are MDHEN and SYDVKM. The length of the CDR3 is 14 residues. The CDR3 sequence: CASSLGLAKNIQYF. The CDR3, as DNA: TGTGCCAGCAGTTTAGGCTTAGCCAAAAACATTCAGTACTTC.

The chain joins TRBV15 to TRBJ2-7; TRBD1 is a possible D gene (6 bases). Between the trimmed V and J ends, which lost 1 base and 5 bases, there was a span of 12 bases. CDR1 is LNHNV, CDR2 YYDKDF, per germline (reference sequence). The CDR3 has 14 residues. CDR3 nucleotides: TGTGCCACCAGCAGAGTCAGGGGAATCCACGAGCAGTACTTC. It specifies CATSRVRGIHEQYF. Filled out from reference TRBV15 and TRBJ2-7, the complete variable domain reads DAMVIQNPRYQVTQFGKPVTLSCSQTLNHNVMYWYQQKSSQAPKLLFHYYDKDFNNEADTPDNFQSRRPNTSFCFLDIRSPGLGDTAMYLCATSRVRGIHEQYFGPGTRLTVT.

V gene TRBV5-1 combines with J gene TRBJ2-5; TRBD2 might be the D (6 bases). Germline V CDR1 and CDR2: SGHRS, YFSETQ. Trimming pared 0 bases from V and 1 base from J, leaving 13 bases between. The CDR3 has 16 amino acids. The CDR3 sequence is CASSLGSAGLQETQYF. The CDR3 bases are TGCGCCAGCAGCTTGGGATCAGCGGGCCTCCAAGAGACCCAGTACTTC.

About this clone: The junction does not match germline at one end; this may be a read error. The chain carries TRBV7-9 and TRBJ2-1, with 8 positions matching TRBD2. This CDR3 spans 16 amino acids. CDR1 is SEHNR and CDR2 is FQNEAQ in the germline V gene (reference sequence). The CDR3 here is CSSSLSSAGGYNEQFF. The CDR3 nucleotides read TGTTCCAGCAGCTTAAGTTCCGCGGGGGGATACAATGAGCAGTTCTTC.

The chain couples TRBV7-6 to TRBJ2-6; possibly TRBD2 for D (6 bases). CDR3 size: 18 residues. Trimming pared 6 bases from V and 0 bases from J, leaving 18 bases between. Per the germline V gene, CDR1 is SGHVS and CDR2 is FNYEAQ. CDR3 region: CASSRWAPEGSGANVLTF. The DNA for the CDR3 is TGTGCCAGCAGTCGTTGGGCGCCGGAGGGCTCTGGGGCCAACGTCCTGACTTTC.

V is TRBV27 and J is TRBJ2-7, with TRBD2 matching over 10 bases. Looked up from germline, CDR1 is MNHEY and CDR2 is SMNVEV (reference sequence). This CDR3 has 16 amino acids. V lost 1 base to trimming and J lost 4 bases; unmatched junction nucleotides: 7. The CDR3: CASSLFWTSGNYEQYF. The DNA of the CDR3 is TGTGCCAGCAGTTTATTCTGGACTAGCGGAAATTACGAGCAGTACTTC.